The TCR beta chain described here comes from a study of sequential checkpoint blockade in melanoma. In its sample, this clone was seen a few times. This CDR3 comprises 14 residues. The repertoire was sequenced with immunoSEQ multiplex PCR; TCRdb's copy has only in-frame clones and lacks some. The table shows roughly 16,000 clones, with around 70% occurring only once. As to treatment: randomized to nivolumab then ipilimumab (arm A) or the reverse (arm B). Sorted cells were live CD3+CD8+, lacking CD19 and CD56, from PBMCs. The chain couples TRBV21-1 to TRBJ1-1. TRBV21-1 has pseudogene status. This specimen consisted of CD8+ T cells sorted from blood (inferred from file names), obtained from a patient given nivolumab and ipilimumab in sequence. The source is a human donor with melanoma. CDR3 bases: TGTGCCAGCAGGGATACGGGGATGAACACTGAAGCTTTCTTT. It translates to CASRDTGMNTEAFF.